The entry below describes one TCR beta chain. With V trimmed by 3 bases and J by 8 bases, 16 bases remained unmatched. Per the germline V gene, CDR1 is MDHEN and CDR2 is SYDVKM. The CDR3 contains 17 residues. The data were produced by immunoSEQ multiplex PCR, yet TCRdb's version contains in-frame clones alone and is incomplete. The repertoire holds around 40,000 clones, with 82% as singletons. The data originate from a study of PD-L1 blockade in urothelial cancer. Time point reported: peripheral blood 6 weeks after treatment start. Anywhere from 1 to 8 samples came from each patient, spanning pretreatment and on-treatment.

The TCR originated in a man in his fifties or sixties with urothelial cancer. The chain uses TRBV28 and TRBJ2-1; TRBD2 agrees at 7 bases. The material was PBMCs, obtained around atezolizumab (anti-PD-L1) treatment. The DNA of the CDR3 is TGTGCCAGCAGTTTCATGGGGGGACTAAGGTTTTCTTATGAGCAGTTCTTC. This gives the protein CASSFMGGLRFSYEQFF.